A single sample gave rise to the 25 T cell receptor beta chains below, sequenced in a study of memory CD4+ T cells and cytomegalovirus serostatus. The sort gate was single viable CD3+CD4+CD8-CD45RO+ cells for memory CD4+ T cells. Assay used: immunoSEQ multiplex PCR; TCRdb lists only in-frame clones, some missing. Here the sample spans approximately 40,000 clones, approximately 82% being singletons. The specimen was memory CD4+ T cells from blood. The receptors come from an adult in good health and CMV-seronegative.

The CDR3 loop reads CASSSFEGGHQPQHF. The CDR3 nucleotides are TGTGCCAGTAGTAGTTTCGAGGGAGGGCATCAGCCCCAGCATTTT. The chain combines TRBV19 with TRBJ1-5; D not certain. There are 15 residues in the CDR3. Germline values: CDR1 LNHDA, CDR2 SQIVND (reference sequence). Trimming shortened V by 4 bases and J by 5 bases, and 15 bases separated the two germline ends.

The CDR3 coding sequence is TGCGCCAGCAGTCGAGACAGGGGAGGTACCGGGGAGCTGTTTTTT. Protein: CASSRDRGGTGELFF. The rearrangement links TRBV5-1 to TRBJ2-2; TRBD1 aligns across 8 bases. The J segment lost 5 bases and the V segment lost 5 bases, leaving 8 bases of the junction unmatched. The CDR3 has 15 residues. The germline CDR1 and CDR2 sequences are SGHRS and YFSETQ.

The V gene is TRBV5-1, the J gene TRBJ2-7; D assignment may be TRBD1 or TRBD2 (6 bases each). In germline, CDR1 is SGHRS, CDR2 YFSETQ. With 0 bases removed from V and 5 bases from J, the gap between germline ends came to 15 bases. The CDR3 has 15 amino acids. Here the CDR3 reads CASSLGGAAGHEQYF. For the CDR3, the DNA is TGCGCCAGCAGCTTGGGGGGGGCTGCGGGGCACGAGCAGTACTTC.

CDR3 loop: CASRGTNSPLHF. The CDR3 DNA follows: TGTGCCAGCAGGGGGACGAATTCACCCCTCCACTTT. V is TRBV2 and J is TRBJ1-6; perhaps TRBD1 as D (5 bases). V dropped 6 bases and J dropped 7 bases, with 7 bases sitting between them. The CDR3 sequence is 12 residues long. CDR1 and CDR2 (germline): SNHLY, FYNNEI.

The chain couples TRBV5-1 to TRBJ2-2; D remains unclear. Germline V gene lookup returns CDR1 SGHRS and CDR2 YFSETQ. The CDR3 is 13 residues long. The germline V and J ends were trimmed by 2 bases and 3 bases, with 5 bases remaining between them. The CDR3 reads CASSFLDTGELFF. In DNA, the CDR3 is TGCGCCAGCAGCTTTTTGGACACCGGGGAGCTGTTTTTT.

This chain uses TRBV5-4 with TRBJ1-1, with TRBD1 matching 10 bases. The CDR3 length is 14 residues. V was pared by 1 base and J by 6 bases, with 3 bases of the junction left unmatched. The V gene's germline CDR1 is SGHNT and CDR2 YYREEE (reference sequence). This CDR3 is CASSLRDRGAEAFF. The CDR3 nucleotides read TGTGCCAGCAGCTTGCGGGACAGGGGAGCTGAAGCTTTCTTT. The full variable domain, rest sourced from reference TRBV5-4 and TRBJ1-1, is ETGVTQSPTHLIKTRGQQVTLRCSSQSGHNTVSWYQQALGQGPQFIFQYYREEENGRGNFPPRFSGLQFPNYSSELNVNALELDDSALYLCASSLRDRGAEAFFGQGTRLTVV.

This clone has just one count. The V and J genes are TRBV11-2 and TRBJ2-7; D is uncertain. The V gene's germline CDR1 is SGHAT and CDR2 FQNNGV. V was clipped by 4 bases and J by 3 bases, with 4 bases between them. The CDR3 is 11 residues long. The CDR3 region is CASSSDYEQYF. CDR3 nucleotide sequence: TGTGCCAGCAGCTCAGACTACGAGCAGTACTTC.

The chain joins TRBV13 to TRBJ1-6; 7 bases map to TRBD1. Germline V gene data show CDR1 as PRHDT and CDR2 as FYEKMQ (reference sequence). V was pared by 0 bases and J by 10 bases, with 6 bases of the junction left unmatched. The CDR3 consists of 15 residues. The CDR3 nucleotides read TGTGCCAGCAGCTTAGGTTCAGGGGGATCCTCACCCCTCCACTTT. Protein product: CASSLGSGGSSPLHF.

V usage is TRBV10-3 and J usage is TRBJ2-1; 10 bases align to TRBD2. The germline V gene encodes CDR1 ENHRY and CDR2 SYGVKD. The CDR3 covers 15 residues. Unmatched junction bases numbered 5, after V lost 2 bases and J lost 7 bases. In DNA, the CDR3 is TGTGCCATCAGTGAGGCTAGCGGGGGTGGGAATGAGCAGTTCTTC. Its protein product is CAISEASGGGNEQFF.

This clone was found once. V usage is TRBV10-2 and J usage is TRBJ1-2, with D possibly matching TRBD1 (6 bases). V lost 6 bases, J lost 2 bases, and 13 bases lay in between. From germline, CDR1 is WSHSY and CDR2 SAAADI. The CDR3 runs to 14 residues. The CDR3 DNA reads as TGCGCCAGCAGCCCCGAAGGGGGGAACTATGGCTACACCTTC. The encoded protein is CASSPEGGNYGYTF.

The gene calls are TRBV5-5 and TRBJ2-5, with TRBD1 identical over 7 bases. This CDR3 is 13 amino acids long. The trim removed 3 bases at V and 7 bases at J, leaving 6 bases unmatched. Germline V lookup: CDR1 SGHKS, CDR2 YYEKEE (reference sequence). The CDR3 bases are TGTGCCAGCAGCTGGACAGGCCAGGGGACCCAGTACTTC. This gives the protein CASSWTGQGTQYF.

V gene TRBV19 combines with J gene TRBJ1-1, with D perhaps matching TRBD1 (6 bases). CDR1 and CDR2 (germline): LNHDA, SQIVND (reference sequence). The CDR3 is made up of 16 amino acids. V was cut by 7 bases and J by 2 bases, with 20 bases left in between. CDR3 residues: CASTSRGVTANTEAFF. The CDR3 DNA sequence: TGTGCCAGTACCTCTAGGGGGGTAACAGCCAACACTGAAGCTTTCTTT.

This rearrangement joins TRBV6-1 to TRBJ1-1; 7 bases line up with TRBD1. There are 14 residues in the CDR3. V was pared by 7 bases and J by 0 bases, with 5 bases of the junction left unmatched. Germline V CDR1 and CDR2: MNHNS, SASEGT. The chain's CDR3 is CASTRDSLNTEAFF. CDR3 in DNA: TGTGCCAGCACCAGGGACAGCTTGAACACTGAAGCTTTCTTT.

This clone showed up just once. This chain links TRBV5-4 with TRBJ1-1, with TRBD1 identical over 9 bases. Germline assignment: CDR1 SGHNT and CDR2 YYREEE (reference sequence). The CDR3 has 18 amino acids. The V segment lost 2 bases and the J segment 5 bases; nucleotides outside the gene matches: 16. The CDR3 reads CASSFVRTNRGPGTEAFF. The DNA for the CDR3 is TGTGCCAGCAGCTTTGTACGCACCAACAGGGGGCCGGGGACTGAAGCTTTCTTT.

The CDR3 loop reads CAIGRGVGRPKPNTEAFF. CDR3 DNA: TGTGCCATCGGGAGGGGTGTTGGAAGGCCAAAGCCAAACACTGAAGCTTTCTTT. V gene TRBV10-3 combines with J gene TRBJ1-1; TRBD1 might be the D (5 bases). The V gene's germline CDR1 is ENHRY and CDR2 SYGVKD. The CDR3 contains 18 residues. V lost 8 bases and J 2 bases, leaving 27 bases between the germline ends.

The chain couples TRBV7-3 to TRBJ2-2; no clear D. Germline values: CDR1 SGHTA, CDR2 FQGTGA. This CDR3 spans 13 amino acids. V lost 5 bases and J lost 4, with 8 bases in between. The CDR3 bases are TGTGCCAGCAGCACCACGGTCACCGGGGAGCTGTTTTTT. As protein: CASSTTVTGELFF.

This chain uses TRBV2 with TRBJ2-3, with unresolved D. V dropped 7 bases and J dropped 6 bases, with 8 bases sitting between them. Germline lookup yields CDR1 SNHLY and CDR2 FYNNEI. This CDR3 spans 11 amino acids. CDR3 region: CASNLEDTQYF. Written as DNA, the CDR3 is TGTGCCAGCAACCTAGAGGATACGCAGTATTTT.

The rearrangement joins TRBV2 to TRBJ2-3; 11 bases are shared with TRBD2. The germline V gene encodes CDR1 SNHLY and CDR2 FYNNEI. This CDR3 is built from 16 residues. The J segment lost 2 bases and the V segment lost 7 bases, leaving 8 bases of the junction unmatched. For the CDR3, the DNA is TGTGCCAGCAAGTGGGTAGCGGGGGGGGACACAGATACGCAGTATTTT. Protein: CASKWVAGGDTDTQYF.

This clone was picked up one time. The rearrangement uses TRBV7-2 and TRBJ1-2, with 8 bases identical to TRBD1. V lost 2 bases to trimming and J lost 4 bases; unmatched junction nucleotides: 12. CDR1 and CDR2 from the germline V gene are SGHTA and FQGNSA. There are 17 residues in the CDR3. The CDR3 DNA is TGTGCCAGCAGCTTACACCCGTGGACAGGGCTGTCCTATGGCTACACCTTC. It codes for CASSLHPWTGLSYGYTF.

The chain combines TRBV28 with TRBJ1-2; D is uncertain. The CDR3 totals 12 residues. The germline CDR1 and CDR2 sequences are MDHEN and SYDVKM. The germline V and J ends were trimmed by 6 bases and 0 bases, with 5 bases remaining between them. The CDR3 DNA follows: TGTGCCAGCAGCAAAGCTAACTATGGCTACACCTTC. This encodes CASSKANYGYTF.

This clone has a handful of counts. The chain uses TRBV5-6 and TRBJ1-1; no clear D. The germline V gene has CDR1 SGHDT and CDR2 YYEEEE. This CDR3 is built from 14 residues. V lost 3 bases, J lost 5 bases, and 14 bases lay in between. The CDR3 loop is CASSSRHPGTEAFF. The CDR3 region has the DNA TGTGCCAGCAGCTCGAGACACCCGGGAACTGAAGCTTTCTTT.

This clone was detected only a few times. CDR3 amino acids: CASTSQVYTEAFF. The CDR3 DNA sequence: TGTGCCAGCACATCACAGGTGTACACTGAAGCTTTCTTT. The rearrangement links TRBV2 to TRBJ1-1; maybe TRBD1 (5 bases). The V end lost 7 bases, the J end lost 3 bases, and 12 bases lay between the germline ends. There are 13 residues in the CDR3. Per the germline V gene, CDR1 is SNHLY and CDR2 is FYNNEI. Full variable domain (remainder filled in from reference TRBV2 and TRBJ1-1): EPEVTQTPSHQVTQMGQEVILRCVPISNHLYFYWYRQILGQKVEFLVSFYNNEISEKSEIFDDQFSVERPDGSNFTLKIRSTKLEDSAMYFCASTSQVYTEAFFGQGTRLTVV.

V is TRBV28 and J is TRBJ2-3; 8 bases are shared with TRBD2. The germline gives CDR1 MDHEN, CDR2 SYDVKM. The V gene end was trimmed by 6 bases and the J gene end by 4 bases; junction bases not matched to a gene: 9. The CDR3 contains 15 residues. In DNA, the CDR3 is TGTGCCAGCAGGCTACGGGGGGGCCTATCAGATACGCAGTATTTT. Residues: CASRLRGGLSDTQYF.

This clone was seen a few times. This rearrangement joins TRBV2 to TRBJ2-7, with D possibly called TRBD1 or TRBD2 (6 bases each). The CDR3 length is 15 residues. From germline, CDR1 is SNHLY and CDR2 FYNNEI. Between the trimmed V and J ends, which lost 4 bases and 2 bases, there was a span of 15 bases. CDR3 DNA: TGTGCCAGCAGTGGGGAGGAGGGGGGTGCCTACGAGCAGTACTTC. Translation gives CASSGEEGGAYEQYF.

The CDR3 bases are TGTGCCAGCAGTACCAGGGGACAGGGTAACTATGGCTACACCTTC. It codes for CASSTRGQGNYGYTF. V usage is TRBV28 and J usage is TRBJ1-2; TRBD1 agrees at 9 bases. This CDR3 is 15 amino acids long. Germline CDR1 reads MDHEN; CDR2 reads SYDVKM. The junction had 5 bases not matched to a gene; V was cut back by 5 bases and J by 1 base.